This paragraph covers one TCR beta chain sequence. Its specific antigen is unknown. Base-call qualities are not available, and no considerably larger clone is one nucleotide away. What the treatment or condition label conveys for this sample: in vitro stimulation with specific CMV peptide epitopes to enrich CMV-specific T cells. This sample was included in a study of T cell repertoires in cytomegalovirus infection (dated by TCRdb to between 2018 and 2021). In terms of the full investigation: Recently identified HLA-C-restricted CMV epitopes, whose presentation resists viral immunomodulation, were targeted by peptide stimulations together with well-studied HLA-B-restricted epitopes. Donor HLA type was relevant to the analysis, as public TCR beta signatures indicated carriage of CMV infection together with the matching HLA type.

The listed sequencing device is Illumina HiSeq 1500. TCRdb applied fastp at Q25 and MiXCR to the public reads, then kept only in-frame beta chains. CDR3 protein sequences are deduplicated, and each keeps its most common genes and DNA. The sample table shows just over 450,000 distinct CDR3 sequences, and 40% to 50% are seen once. The ten largest clones represent about 41% of the sample. Results and caveats for the whole study, not just this receptor: The ex vivo response was dominated by HLA-C-restricted CMV-specific TCR beta clonotypes, which also provided the single most frequent clonotype in two of eight donors. In both this cohort and an independent cohort of some 350 donors, the cumulative frequency of public TCR beta family members distinguished carriers of CMV infection plus the relevant HLA type.

For CDR1 and CDR2, the germline V gene lists SGHTA and FQGNSA. Trimming accounts for 5 bases at V and 8 bases at J, while the number of junction bases matched to no gene is 12. From the cysteine through the phenylalanine, the CDR3 covers 15 amino acids. Just CDR3 DNA is preserved here, 45 bases in frame from base 1. Recombination joined TRBV7-2 with TRBJ2-1; 7 bases in the junction line up with TRBD2. The receptor comes from a human donor in good health (CMV status not recorded). Some clones in this sample may be carry-over from other donors' samples. Sequenced material: cultured PBMCs, taken from culture after CMV antigen stimulation. The DNA reads as follows: TGTGCCAGCAGCCCTGGACTAGTCTGGGTCTATGAGCAGTTCTTC. Its protein is CASSPGLVWVYEQFF.